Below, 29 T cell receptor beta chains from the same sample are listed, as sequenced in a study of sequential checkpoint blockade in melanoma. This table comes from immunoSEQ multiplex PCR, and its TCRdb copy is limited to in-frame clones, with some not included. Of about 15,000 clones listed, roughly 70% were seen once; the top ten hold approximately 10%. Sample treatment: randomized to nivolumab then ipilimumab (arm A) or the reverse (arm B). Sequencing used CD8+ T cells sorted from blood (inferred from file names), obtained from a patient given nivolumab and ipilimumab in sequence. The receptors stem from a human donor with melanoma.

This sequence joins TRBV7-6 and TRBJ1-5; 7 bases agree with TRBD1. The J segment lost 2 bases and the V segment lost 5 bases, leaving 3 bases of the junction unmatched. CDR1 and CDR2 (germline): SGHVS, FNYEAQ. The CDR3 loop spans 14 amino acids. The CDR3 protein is CASSPQGRNQPQHF. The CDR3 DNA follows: TGTGCCAGCAGCCCACAGGGGCGCAATCAGCCCCAGCATTTT.

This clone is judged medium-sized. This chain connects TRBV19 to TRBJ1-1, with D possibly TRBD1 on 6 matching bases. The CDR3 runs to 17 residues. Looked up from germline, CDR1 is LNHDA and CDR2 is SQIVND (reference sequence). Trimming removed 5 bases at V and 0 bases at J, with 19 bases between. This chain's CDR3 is CASSPVPGWDMNTEAFF. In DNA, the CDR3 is TGTGCCAGTAGTCCAGTGCCAGGGTGGGACATGAACACTGAAGCTTTCTTT.

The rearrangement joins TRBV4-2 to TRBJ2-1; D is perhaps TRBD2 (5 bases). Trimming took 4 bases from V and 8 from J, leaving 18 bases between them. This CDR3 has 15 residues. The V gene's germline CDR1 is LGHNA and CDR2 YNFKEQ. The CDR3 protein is CASSRRPGGPDEQFF. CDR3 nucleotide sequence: TGTGCCAGCAGCCGAAGGCCGGGCGGGCCCGATGAGCAGTTCTTC.

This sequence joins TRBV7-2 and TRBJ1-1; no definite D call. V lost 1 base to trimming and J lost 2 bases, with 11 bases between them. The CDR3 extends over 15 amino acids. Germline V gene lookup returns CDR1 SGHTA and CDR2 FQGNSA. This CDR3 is CASSLEGRRNTEAFF. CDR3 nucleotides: TGTGCCAGCAGCTTAGAAGGGAGACGAAACACTGAAGCTTTCTTT.

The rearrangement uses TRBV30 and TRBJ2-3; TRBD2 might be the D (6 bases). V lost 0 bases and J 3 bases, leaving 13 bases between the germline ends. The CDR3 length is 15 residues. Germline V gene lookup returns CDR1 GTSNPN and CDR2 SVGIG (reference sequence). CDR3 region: CAWSVRGGGTDTQYF. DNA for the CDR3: TGTGCCTGGAGTGTACGGGGAGGTGGAACAGATACGCAGTATTTT.

CDR3 region: CASSIGGIYEQYF. The CDR3 coding sequence is TGTGCCAGCTCCATAGGGGGTATCTACGAGCAGTACTTC. The gene calls are TRBV6-5 and TRBJ2-7, with D perhaps matching TRBD1 (6 bases). Trimming removed 8 bases at V and 3 bases at J, with 14 bases between. CDR3 length equals 13 residues. From germline, CDR1 is MNHEY and CDR2 SVGAGI.

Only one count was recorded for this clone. The CDR3 DNA reads as TGTGCCAGCAGCTTTGGGGGGGCCTACGAGCAGTACTTC. This sequence encodes CASSFGGAYEQYF. The gene calls are TRBV5-6 and TRBJ2-5; 7 bases are a match to TRBD2. The J call may be in error: the DNA end matches TRBJ2-7 better. The CDR3 contains 13 residues. Germline CDR1 reads SGHDT; CDR2 reads YYEEEE.

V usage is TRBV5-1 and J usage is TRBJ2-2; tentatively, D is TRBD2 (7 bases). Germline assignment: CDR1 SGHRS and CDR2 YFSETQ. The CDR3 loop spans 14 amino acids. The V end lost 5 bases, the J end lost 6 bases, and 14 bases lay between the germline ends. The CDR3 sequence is CASRGGGSPGELFF. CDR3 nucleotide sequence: TGCGCCAGCAGAGGCGGGGGCTCCCCCGGGGAGCTGTTTTTT.

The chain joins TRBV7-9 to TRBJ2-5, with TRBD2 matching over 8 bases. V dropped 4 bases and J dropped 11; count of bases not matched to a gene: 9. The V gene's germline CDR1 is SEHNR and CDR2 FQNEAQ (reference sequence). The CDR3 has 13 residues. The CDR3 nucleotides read TGTGCCAGCAGCTATAGCGGGGAGTGGGAGCAGTACTTC. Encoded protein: CASSYSGEWEQYF.

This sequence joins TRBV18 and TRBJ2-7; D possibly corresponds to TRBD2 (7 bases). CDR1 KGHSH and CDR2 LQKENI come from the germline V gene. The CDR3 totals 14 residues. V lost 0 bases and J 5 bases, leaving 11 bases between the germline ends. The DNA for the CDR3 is TGTGCCAGCTCACCACCAGGGGGGGAACACGAGCAGTACTTC. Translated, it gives CASSPPGGEHEQYF.

Here the CDR3 reads CASSYGGGTEAFF. The CDR3 region has the DNA TGTGCCAGCAGTTACGGCGGGGGAACTGAAGCTTTCTTT. The rearrangement uses TRBV6-6 and TRBJ1-1; a possible D gene is TRBD1 (5 bases). This CDR3 has 13 amino acids. Germline V gives CDR1 MNHNY, CDR2 SVGAGI (reference sequence). Trimming cost V 2 bases and J 5 bases, with 9 bases left between them.

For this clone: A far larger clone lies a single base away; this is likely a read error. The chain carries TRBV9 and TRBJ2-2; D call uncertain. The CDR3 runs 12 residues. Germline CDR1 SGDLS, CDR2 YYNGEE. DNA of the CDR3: TGTGCCGGCAGCGCGCGGACCGGGGAGCTGTTTTTT. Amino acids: CAGSARTGELFF.

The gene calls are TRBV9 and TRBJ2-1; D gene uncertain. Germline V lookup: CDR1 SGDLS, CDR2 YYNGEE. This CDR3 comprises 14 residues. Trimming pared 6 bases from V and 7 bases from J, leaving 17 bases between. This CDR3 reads CASNSGSARNEQFF. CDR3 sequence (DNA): TGTGCCAGCAACTCCGGGTCAGCGAGGAATGAGCAGTTCTTC.

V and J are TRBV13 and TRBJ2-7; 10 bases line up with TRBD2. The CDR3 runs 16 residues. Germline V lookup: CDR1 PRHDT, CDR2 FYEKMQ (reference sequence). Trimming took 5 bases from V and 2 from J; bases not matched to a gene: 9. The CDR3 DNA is TGTGCCAGCAGCCCGAGGACTAGCGGCTACACCTACGAGCAGTACTTC. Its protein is CASSPRTSGYTYEQYF.

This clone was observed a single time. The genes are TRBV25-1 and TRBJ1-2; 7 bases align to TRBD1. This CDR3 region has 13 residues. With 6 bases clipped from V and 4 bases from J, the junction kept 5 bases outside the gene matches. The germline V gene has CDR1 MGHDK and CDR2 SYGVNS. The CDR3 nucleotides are TGTGCCAGCAGCGACAGGGTTGCCTATGGCTACACCTTC. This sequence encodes CASSDRVAYGYTF.

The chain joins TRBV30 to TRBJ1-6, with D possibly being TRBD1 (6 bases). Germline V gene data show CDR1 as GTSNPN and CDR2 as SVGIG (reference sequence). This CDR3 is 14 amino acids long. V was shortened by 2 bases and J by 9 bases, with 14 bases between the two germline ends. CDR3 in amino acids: CAWSSGQNGSPLHF. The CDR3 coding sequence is TGTGCCTGGAGTTCCGGACAGAATGGTTCACCCCTCCACTTT.

The CDR3 loop is CASSTGTQPQHF. In nucleotides, the CDR3 is TGTGCCAGCAGCACAGGGACTCAGCCCCAGCATTTT. The rearrangement uses TRBV5-6 and TRBJ1-5; D possibly corresponds to TRBD1 (6 bases). Trimming removed 4 bases at V and 6 bases at J, with 8 bases between. Germline CDR1 and CDR2: SGHDT and YYEEEE. The CDR3 consists of 12 residues.

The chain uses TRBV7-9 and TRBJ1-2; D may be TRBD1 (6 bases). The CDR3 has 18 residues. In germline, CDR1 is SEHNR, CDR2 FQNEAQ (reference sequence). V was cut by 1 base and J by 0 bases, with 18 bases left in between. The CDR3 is CASSLEGGRLNTNYGYTF. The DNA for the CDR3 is TGTGCCAGCAGCTTAGAGGGGGGGAGACTGAACACTAACTATGGCTACACCTTC.

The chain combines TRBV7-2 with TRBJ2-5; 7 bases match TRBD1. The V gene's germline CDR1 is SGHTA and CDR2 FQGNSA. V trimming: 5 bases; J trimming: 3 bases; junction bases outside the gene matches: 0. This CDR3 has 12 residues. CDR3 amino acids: CASSTGEETQYF. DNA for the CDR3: TGTGCCAGCAGCACAGGGGAAGAGACCCAGTACTTC. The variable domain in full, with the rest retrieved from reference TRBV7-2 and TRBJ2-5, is GAGVSQSPSNKVTEKGKDVELRCDPISGHTALYWYRQSLGQGLEFLIYFQGNSAPDKSGLPSDRFSAERTGGSVSTLTIQRTQQEDSAVYLCASSTGEETQYFGPGTRLLVL.

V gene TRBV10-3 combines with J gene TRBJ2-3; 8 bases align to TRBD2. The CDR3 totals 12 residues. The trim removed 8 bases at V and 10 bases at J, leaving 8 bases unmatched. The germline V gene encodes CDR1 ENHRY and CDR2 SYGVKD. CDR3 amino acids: CAISGGRDAQYF. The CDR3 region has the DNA TGTGCCATCTCGGGGGGGAGGGATGCGCAGTATTTT.

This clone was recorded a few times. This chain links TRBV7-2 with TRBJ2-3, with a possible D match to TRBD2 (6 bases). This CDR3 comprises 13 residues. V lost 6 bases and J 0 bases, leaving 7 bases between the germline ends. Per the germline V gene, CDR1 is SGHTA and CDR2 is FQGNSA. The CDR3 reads CASRAGSTDTQYF. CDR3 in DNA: TGTGCCAGCAGAGCGGGTAGCACAGATACGCAGTATTTT.

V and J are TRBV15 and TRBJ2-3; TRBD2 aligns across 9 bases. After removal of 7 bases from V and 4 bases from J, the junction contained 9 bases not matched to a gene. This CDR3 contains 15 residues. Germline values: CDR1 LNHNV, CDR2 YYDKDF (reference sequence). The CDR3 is CATKGSGGSADTQYF. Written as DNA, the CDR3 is TGTGCCACCAAAGGAAGCGGGGGGTCCGCAGATACGCAGTATTTT.

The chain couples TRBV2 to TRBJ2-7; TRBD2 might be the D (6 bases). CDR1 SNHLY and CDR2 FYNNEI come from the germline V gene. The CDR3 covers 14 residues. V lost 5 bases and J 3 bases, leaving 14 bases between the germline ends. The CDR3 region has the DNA TGTGCCAGCAGTAGGGGACTTGGTAACTACGAGCAGTACTTC. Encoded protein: CASSRGLGNYEQYF. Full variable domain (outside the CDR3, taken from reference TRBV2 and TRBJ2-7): EPEVTQTPSHQVTQMGQEVILRCVPISNHLYFYWYRQILGQKVEFLVSFYNNEISEKSEIFDDQFSVERPDGSNFTLKIRSTKLEDSAMYFCASSRGLGNYEQYFGPGTRLTVT.

CDR3 region: CATSPKGENTEAFF. CDR3 coding DNA: TGTGCCACCAGCCCCAAAGGGGAGAACACTGAAGCTTTCTTT. The rearrangement joins TRBV15 to TRBJ1-1, with D perhaps matching TRBD1 (5 bases). The germline V gene has CDR1 LNHNV and CDR2 YYDKDF (reference sequence). The CDR3 loop spans 14 amino acids. The V end was cut by 5 bases, the J end by 1 base, with 11 bases between. The full variable domain, its missing parts supplied by reference TRBV15 and TRBJ1-1, is DAMVIQNPRYQVTQFGKPVTLSCSQTLNHNVMYWYQQKSSQAPKLLFHYYDKDFNNEADTPDNFQSRRPNTSFCFLDIRSPGLGDTAMYLCATSPKGENTEAFFGQGTRLTVV.

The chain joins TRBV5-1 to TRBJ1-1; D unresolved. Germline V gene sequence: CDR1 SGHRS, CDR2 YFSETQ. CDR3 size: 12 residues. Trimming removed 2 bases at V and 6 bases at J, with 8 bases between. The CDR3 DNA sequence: TGCGCCAGCAGCTTACAGTCATCTGAAGCTTTCTTT. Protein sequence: CASSLQSSEAFF.

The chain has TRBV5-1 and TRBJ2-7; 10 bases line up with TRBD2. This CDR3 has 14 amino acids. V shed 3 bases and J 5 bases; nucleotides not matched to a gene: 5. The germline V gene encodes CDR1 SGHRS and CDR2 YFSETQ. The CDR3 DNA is TGCGCCAGCAGCTCTAGCGGGAGACCCGACGAGCAGTACTTC. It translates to CASSSSGRPDEQYF.

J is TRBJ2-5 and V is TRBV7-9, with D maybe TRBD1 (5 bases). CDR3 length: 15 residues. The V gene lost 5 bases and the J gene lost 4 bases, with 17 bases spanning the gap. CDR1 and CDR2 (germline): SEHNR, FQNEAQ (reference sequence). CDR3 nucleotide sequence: TGTGCCAGCAGCCCAAGATGGGAAGGGGCAGAGACCCAGTACTTC. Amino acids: CASSPRWEGAETQYF.

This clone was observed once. CDR3 residues: CASSLLAGAVNEQFF. The DNA of the CDR3 is TGCGCCAGCAGCTTACTAGCGGGAGCGGTCAATGAGCAGTTCTTC. The chain recombines TRBV10-1 with TRBJ2-1; 11 nucleotides match TRBD2. Germline V gene lookup returns CDR1 WNHNN and CDR2 SYGVQD (reference sequence). Losses at the gene ends were 6 bases for V and 6 bases for J; bases not matched to a gene: 7. The CDR3 runs to 15 residues.

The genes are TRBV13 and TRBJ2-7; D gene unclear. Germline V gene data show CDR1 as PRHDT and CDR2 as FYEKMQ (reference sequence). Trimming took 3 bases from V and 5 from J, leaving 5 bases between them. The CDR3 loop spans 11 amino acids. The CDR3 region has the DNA TGTGCCAGCAGCTTTCGGGACGAGCAGTACTTC. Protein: CASSFRDEQYF.